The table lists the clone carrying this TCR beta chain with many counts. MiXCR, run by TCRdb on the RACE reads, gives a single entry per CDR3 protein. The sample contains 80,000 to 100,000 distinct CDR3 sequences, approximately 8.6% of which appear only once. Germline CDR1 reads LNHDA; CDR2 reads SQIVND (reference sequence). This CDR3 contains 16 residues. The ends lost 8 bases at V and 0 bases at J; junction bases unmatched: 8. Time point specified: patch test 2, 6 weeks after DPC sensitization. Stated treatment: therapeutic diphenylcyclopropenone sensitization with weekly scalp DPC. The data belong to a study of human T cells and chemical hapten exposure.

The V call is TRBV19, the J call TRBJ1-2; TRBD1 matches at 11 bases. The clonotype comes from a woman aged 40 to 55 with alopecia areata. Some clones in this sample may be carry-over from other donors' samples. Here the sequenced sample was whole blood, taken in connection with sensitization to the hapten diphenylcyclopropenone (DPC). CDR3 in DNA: TGTGCCAGTTCGGACAGGGGGCGAGTCGCTAACTATGGCTACACCTTC. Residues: CASSDRGRVANYGYTF.